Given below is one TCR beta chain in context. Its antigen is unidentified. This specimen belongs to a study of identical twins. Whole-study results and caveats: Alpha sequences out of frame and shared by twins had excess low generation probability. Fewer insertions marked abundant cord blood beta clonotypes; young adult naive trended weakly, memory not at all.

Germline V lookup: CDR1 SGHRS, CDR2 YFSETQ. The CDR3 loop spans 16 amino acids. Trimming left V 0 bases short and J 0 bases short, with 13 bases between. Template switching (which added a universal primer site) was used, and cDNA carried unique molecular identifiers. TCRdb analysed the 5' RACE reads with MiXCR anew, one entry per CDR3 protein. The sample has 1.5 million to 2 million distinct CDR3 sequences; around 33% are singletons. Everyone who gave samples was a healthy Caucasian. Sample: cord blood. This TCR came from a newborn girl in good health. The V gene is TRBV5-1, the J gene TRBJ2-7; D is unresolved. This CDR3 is CASSLVATSSSYEQYF. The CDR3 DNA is TGCGCCAGCAGCTTGGTGGCGACTTCAAGCTCCTACGAGCAGTACTTC.